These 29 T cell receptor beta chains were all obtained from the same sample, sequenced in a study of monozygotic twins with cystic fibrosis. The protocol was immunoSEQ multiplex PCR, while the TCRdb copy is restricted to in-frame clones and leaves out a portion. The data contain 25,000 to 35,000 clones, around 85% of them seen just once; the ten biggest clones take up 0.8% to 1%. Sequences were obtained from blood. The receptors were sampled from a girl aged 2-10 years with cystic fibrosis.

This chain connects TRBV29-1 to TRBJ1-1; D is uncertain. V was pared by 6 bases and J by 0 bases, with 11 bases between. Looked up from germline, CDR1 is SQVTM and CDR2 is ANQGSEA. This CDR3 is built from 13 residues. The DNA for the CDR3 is TGCAGCGTCGAGCTAAAGTTGAACACTGAAGCTTTCTTT. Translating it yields CSVELKLNTEAFF.

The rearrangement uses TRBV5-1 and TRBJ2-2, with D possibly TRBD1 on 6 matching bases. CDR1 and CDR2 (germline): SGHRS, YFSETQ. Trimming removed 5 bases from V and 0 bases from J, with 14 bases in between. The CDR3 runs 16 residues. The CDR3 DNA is TGCGCCAGCAGGTATCCCGGGACATCGAACACCGGGGAGCTGTTTTTT. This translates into CASRYPGTSNTGELFF.

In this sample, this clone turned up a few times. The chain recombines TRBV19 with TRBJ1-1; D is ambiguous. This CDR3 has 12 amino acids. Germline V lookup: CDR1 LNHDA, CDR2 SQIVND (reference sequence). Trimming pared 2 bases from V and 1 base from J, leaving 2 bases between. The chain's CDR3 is CASSISNTEAFF. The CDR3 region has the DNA TGTGCCAGTAGTATATCGAACACTGAAGCTTTCTTT.

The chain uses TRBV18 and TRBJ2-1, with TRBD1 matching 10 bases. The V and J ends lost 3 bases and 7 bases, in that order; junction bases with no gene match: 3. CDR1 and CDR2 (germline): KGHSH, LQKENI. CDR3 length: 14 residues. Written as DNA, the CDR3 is TGTGCCAGCTCACCGGACAGGGGGAGTAATGAGCAGTTCTTC. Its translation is CASSPDRGSNEQFF. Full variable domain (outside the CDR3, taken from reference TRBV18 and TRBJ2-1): NAGVMQNPRHLVRRRGQEARLRCSPMKGHSHVYWYRQLPEEGLKFMVYLQKENIIDESGMPKERFSAEFPKEGPSILRIQQVVRGDSAAYFCASSPDRGSNEQFFGPGTRLTVL.

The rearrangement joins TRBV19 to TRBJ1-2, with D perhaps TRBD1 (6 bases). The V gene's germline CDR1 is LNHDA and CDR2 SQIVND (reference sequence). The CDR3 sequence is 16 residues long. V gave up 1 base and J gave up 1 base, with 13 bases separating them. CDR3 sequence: CASSIGQAARNYGYTF. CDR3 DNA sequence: TGTGCCAGTAGTATAGGACAGGCGGCTCGTAACTATGGCTACACCTTC.

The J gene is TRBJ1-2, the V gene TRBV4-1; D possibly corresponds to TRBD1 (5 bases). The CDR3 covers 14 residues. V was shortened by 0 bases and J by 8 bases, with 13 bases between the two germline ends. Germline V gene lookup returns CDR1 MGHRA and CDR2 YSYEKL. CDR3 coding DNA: TGCGCCAGCAGCCAAGAGGCCAGGGCACGCGGCTACACCTTC. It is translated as CASSQEARARGYTF.

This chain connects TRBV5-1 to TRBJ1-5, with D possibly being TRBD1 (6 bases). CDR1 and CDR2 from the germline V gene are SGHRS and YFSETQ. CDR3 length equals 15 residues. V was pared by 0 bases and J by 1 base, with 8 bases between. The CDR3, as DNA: TGCGCCAGCAGCTTGGAGGGGGGAAGCAATCAGCCCCAGCATTTT. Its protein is CASSLEGGSNQPQHF.

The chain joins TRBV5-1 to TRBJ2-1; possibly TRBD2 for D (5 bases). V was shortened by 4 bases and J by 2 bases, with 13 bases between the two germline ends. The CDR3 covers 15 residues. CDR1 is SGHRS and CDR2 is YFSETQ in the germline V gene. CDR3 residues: CASSLLAPAYNEQFF. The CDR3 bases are TGCGCCAGCAGCCTATTAGCGCCAGCCTACAATGAGCAGTTCTTC.

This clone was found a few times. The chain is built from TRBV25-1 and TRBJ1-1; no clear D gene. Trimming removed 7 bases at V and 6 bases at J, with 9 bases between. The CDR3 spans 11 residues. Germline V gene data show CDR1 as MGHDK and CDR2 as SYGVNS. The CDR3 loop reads CASKGGAEAFF. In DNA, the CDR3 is TGTGCCAGCAAGGGTGGCGCTGAAGCTTTCTTT.

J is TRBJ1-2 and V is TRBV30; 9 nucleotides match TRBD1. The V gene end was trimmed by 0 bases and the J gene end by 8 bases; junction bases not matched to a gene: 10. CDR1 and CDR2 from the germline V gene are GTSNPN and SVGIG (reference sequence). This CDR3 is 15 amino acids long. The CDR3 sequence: CAWSVGGDRATGYTF. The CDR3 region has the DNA TGTGCCTGGAGTGTGGGGGGGGACAGGGCGACGGGCTACACCTTC.

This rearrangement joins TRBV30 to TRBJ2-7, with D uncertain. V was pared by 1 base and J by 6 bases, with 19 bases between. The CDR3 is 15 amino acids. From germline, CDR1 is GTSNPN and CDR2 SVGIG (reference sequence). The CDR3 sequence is CAWSAPGRTAFEQYF. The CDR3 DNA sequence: TGTGCCTGGAGTGCACCTGGCCGAACCGCCTTCGAGCAGTACTTC.

For the CDR3, the DNA is TGTGCCAGCAGTTACGGGGGTGGGAACACTGAAGCTTTCTTT. Protein: CASSYGGGNTEAFF. This chain connects TRBV6-5 to TRBJ1-1; TRBD1 is a possible D gene (5 bases). Trimming shortened V by 2 bases and J by 1 base, and 8 bases separated the two germline ends. Looked up from germline, CDR1 is MNHEY and CDR2 is SVGAGI. The CDR3 is 14 residues long.

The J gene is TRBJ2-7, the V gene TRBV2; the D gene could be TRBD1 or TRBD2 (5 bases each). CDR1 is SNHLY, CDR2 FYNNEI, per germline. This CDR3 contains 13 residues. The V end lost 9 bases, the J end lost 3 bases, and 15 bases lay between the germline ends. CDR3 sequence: CAREGRESYEQYF. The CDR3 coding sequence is TGTGCCAGAGAAGGCAGGGAGAGCTACGAGCAGTACTTC.

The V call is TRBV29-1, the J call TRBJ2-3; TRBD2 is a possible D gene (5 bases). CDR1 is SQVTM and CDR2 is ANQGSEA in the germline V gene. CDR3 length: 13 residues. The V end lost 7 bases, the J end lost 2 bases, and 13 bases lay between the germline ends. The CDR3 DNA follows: TGCAGCGCACGTGGGCGGGCCACAGATACGCAGTATTTT. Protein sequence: CSARGRATDTQYF.

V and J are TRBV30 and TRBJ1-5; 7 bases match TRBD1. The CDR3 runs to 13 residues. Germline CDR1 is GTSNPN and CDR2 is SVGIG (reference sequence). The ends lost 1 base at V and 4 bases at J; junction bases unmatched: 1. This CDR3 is CAWSARGNQPQHF. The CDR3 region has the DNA TGTGCCTGGAGTGCCAGGGGGAATCAGCCCCAGCATTTT.

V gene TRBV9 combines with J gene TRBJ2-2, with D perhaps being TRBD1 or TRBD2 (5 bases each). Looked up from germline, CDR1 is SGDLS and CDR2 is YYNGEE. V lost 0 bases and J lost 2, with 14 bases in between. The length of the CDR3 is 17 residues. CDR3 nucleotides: TGTGCCAGCAGCGTAGCTATGGGGACCCCAAACACCGGGGAGCTGTTTTTT. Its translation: CASSVAMGTPNTGELFF. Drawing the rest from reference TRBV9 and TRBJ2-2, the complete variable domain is DSGVTQTPKHLITATGQRVTLRCSPRSGDLSVYWYQQSLDQGLQFLIQYYNGEERAKGNILERFSAQQFPDLHSELNLSSLELGDSALYFCASSVAMGTPNTGELFFGEGSRLTVL.

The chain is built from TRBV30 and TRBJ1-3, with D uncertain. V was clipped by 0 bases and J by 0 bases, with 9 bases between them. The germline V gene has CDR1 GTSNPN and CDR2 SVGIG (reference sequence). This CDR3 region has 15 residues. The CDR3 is CAWSVPEYSGNTIYF. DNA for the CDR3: TGTGCCTGGAGTGTACCCGAGTACTCTGGAAACACCATATATTTT.

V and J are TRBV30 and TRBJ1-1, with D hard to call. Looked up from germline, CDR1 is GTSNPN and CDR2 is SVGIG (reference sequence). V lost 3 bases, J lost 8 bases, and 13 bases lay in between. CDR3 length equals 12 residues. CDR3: CAWRGIGYEAFF. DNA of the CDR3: TGTGCCTGGAGGGGGATCGGGTACGAAGCTTTCTTT.

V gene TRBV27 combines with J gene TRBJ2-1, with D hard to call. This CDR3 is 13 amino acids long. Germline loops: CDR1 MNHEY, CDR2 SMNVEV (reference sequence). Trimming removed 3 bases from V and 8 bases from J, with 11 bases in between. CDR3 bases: TGTGCCAGCAGTTTGTTGGGAACTCATGAGCAGTTCTTC. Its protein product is CASSLLGTHEQFF.

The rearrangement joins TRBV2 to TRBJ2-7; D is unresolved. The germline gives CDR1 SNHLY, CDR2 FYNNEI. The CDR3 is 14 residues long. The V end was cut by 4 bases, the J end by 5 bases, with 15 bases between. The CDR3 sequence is CASSAGLNTNEQYF. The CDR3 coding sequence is TGTGCCAGCAGTGCTGGCCTCAATACCAACGAGCAGTACTTC.

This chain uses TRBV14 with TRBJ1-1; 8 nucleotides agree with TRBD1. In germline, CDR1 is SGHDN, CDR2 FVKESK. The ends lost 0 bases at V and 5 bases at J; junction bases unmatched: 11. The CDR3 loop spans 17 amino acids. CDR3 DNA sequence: TGTGCCAGCAGCCAAGATAGTGCTGACAGGGGCGTGACTGAAGCTTTCTTT. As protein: CASSQDSADRGVTEAFF.

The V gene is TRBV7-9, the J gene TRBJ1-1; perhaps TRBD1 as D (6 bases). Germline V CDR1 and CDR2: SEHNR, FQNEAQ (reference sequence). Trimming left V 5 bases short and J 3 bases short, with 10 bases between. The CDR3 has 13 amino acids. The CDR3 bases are TGTGCCAGCAGCCCAAGGACAGACACTGAAGCTTTCTTT. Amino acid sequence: CASSPRTDTEAFF.

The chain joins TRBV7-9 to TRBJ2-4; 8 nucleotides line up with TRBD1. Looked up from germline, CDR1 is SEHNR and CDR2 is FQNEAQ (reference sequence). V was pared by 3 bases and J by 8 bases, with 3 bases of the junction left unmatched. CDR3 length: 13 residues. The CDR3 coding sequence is TGTGCCAGCAGCTTGACAGGGGTATACATTCAGTACTTC. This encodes CASSLTGVYIQYF.

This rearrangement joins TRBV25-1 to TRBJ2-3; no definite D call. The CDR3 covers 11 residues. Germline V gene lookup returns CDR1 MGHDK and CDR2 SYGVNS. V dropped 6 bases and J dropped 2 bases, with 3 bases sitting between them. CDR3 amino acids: CASSHTDTQYF. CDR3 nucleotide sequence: TGTGCCAGCAGCCACACAGATACGCAGTATTTT.

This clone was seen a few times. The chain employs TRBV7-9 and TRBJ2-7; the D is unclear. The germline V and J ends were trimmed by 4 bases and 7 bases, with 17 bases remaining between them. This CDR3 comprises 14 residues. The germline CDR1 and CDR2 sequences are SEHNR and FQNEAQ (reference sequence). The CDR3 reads CASSSTGPLGEQYF. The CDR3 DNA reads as TGTGCCAGCAGCTCGACCGGGCCCCTTGGGGAGCAGTACTTC. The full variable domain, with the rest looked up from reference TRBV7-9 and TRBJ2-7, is DTGVSQNPRHKITKRGQNVTFRCDPISEHNRLYWYRQTLGQGPEFLTYFQNEAQLEKSRLLSDRFSAERPKGSFSTLEIQRTEQGDSAMYLCASSSTGPLGEQYFGPGTRLTVT.

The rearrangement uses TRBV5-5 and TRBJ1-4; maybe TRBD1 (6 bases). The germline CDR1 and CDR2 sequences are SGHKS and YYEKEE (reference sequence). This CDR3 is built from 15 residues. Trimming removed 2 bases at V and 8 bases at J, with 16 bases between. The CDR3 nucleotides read TGTGCCAGCAGCTTCTTAGGGGGTGTTGACGAAAAACTGTTTTTT. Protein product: CASSFLGGVDEKLFF.

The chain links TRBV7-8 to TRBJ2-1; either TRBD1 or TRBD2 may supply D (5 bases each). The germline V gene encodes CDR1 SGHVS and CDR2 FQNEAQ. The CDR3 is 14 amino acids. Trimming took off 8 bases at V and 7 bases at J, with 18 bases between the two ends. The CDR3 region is CASCPELWGNEQFF. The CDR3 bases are TGTGCCAGCTGCCCAGAGTTGTGGGGGAATGAGCAGTTCTTC.

CDR3 nucleotides: TGTGCCAGCAGCGGGACAGCTACCTACGAGCAGTACTTC. Translated, it gives CASSGTATYEQYF. The J gene is TRBJ2-7, the V gene TRBV6-1, with 7 nucleotides matching TRBD1. The J segment lost 2 bases and the V segment lost 6 bases, leaving 4 bases of the junction unmatched. Looked up from germline, CDR1 is MNHNS and CDR2 is SASEGT. The CDR3 totals 13 residues.

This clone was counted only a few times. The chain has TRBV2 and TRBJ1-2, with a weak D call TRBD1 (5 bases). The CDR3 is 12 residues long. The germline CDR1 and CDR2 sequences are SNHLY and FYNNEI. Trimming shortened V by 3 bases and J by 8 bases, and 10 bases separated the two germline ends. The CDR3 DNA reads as TGTGCCAGCAGTGACCAGGGCCTGGGCTACACCTTC. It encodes CASSDQGLGYTF. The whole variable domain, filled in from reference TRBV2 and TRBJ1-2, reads EPEVTQTPSHQVTQMGQEVILRCVPISNHLYFYWYRQILGQKVEFLVSFYNNEISEKSEIFDDQFSVERPDGSNFTLKIRSTKLEDSAMYFCASSDQGLGYTFGSGTRLTVV.